The 25 T cell receptor beta chains presented below share a single source sample, sequenced in a study of CD8+ T cells in alopecia areata. Extracted from the samples, RNA was reverse transcribed into cDNA to serve as the sequencing template. TCRdb's copy holds only in-frame clones and misses some; the assay was immunoSEQ multiplex PCR. The sample yields 140,000 to 150,000 clones, around 86% seen once. Sequencing was performed on CD8+ T cells sorted from blood, taken at week 0. Every receptor here comes from a human donor with alopecia areata.

A single count supports this clone. A read error may account for a junction end that differs from germline. The chain has TRBV29-1 and TRBJ1-1, with 7 nucleotides matching TRBD1. This CDR3 spans 15 amino acids. Germline V gene lookup returns CDR1 SQVTM and CDR2 ANQGSEA. Here the CDR3 reads CSVDEGAGLNTEASF. For the CDR3, the DNA is TGCAGCGTTGACGAGGGGGCGGGGCTGAACACTGAAGCTTCCTTT.

V gene TRBV7-9 combines with J gene TRBJ2-7, with TRBD1 as a possible D gene (5 bases). The CDR3 has 14 residues. With 0 bases removed from V and 4 bases from J, the gap between germline ends came to 10 bases. The germline CDR1 and CDR2 sequences are SEHNR and FQNEAQ (reference sequence). CDR3 residues: CASSLAAGLYEQYF. CDR3 nucleotides: TGTGCCAGCAGCTTAGCGGCAGGGTTGTACGAGCAGTACTTC.

The gene calls are TRBV4-1 and TRBJ2-7; D uncertain. Germline values: CDR1 MGHRA, CDR2 YSYEKL. The length of the CDR3 is 14 residues. The V gene lost 0 bases and the J gene lost 1 base, with 7 bases spanning the gap. The CDR3 DNA follows: TGCGCCAGCAGCCAAGAGGGAACTTCCTACGAGCAGTACTTC. Protein product: CASSQEGTSYEQYF.

The chain joins TRBV27 to TRBJ2-7, with D possibly matching TRBD2 (6 bases). The CDR3 is made up of 15 amino acids. From germline, CDR1 is MNHEY and CDR2 SMNVEV (reference sequence). V lost 4 bases and J lost 3, with 16 bases in between. CDR3 in amino acids: CASSSGTPVYYEQYF. DNA for the CDR3: TGTGCCAGCAGTTCCGGGACTCCGGTCTACTACGAGCAGTACTTC.

The V and J genes are TRBV11-2 and TRBJ2-1, with TRBD1 matching over 9 bases. After removal of 7 bases from V and 4 bases from J, the junction contained 8 bases not matched to a gene. This CDR3 region has 15 residues. Germline loops: CDR1 SGHAT, CDR2 FQNNGV. This chain's CDR3 is CASIPQGAPYNEQFF. CDR3 coding DNA: TGTGCCAGCATCCCACAGGGGGCCCCTTACAATGAGCAGTTCTTC.

V and J are TRBV2 and TRBJ2-4, with D uncertain. With 2 bases removed from V and 1 base from J, the gap between germline ends came to 9 bases. Germline CDR1 is SNHLY and CDR2 is FYNNEI. The CDR3 length is 15 residues. CDR3 coding DNA: TGTGCCAGCAGTGAATCAAGGACCGCCAAAAACATTCAGTACTTC. Protein sequence: CASSESRTAKNIQYF. Full variable domain (missing parts from reference TRBV2 and TRBJ2-4): EPEVTQTPSHQVTQMGQEVILRCVPISNHLYFYWYRQILGQKVEFLVSFYNNEISEKSEIFDDQFSVERPDGSNFTLKIRSTKLEDSAMYFCASSESRTAKNIQYFGAGTRLSVL.

The J gene is TRBJ2-7, the V gene TRBV2, with D hard to call. This CDR3 region has 14 residues. Trimming cost V 7 bases and J 5 bases, with 18 bases left between them. Per the germline V gene, CDR1 is SNHLY and CDR2 is FYNNEI. The DNA for the CDR3 is TGTGCCAGCATCGGGTCTCCCCGCCCTCACGAGCAGTACTTC. Translating it yields CASIGSPRPHEQYF. The variable domain in full, completed from reference TRBV2 and TRBJ2-7, reads EPEVTQTPSHQVTQMGQEVILRCVPISNHLYFYWYRQILGQKVEFLVSFYNNEISEKSEIFDDQFSVERPDGSNFTLKIRSTKLEDSAMYFCASIGSPRPHEQYFGPGTRLTVT.

This clone came up once. The chain carries TRBV30 and TRBJ2-1, with TRBD1 as a possible D gene (5 bases). This CDR3 comprises 12 residues. Trimming shortened V by 0 bases and J by 10 bases, and 10 bases separated the two germline ends. Germline CDR1 reads GTSNPN; CDR2 reads SVGIG (reference sequence). The CDR3 nucleotides read TGTGCCTGGAGTGTGACAGCCACCGAGCAGTTCTTC. Amino acids: CAWSVTATEQFF. Full variable domain (remainder filled in from reference TRBV30 and TRBJ2-1): SQTIHQWPATLVQPVGSPLSLECTVEGTSNPNLYWYRQAAGRGLQLLFYSVGIGQISSEVPQNLSASRPQDRQFILSSKKLLLSDSGFYLCAWSVTATEQFFGPGTRLTVL.

The chain employs TRBV27 and TRBJ2-5, with D maybe TRBD2 (6 bases). The CDR3 is 18 residues long. Germline V gives CDR1 MNHEY, CDR2 SMNVEV (reference sequence). Deletions cut 6 bases from V and 1 base from J, with 24 bases between. This CDR3 is CASSPLDGRGPVQETQYF. CDR3 DNA: TGTGCCAGCAGCCCACTCGACGGGCGGGGTCCAGTCCAAGAGACCCAGTACTTC.

This chain connects TRBV7-9 to TRBJ2-3, with D possibly matching TRBD2 (6 bases). Germline CDR1 reads SEHNR; CDR2 reads FQNEAQ (reference sequence). Trimming left V 1 base short and J 2 bases short, with 16 bases between. The CDR3 has 17 amino acids. The CDR3 spells CASSLGIAEPFTDTQYF. DNA for the CDR3: TGTGCCAGCAGCTTAGGGATAGCGGAGCCATTCACAGATACGCAGTATTTT.

In regard to this clone: One end of the junction is discordant with germline, which a read error may explain. The rearrangement uses TRBV29-1 and TRBJ2-7; 8 nucleotides match TRBD1. Germline V lookup: CDR1 SQVTM, CDR2 ANQGSEA. This CDR3 is built from 12 residues. The CDR3 spells CSVTDRVAEQCF. CDR3 in DNA: TGCAGCGTTACGGACAGGGTTGCCGAGCAGTGCTTC.

The chain combines TRBV7-3 with TRBJ2-1, with D possibly being TRBD1 (6 bases). The germline gives CDR1 SGHTA, CDR2 FQGTGA. V lost 5 bases and J 7 bases, leaving 12 bases between the germline ends. The CDR3 is 13 amino acids. The CDR3 protein is CASSPYGQNEQFF. The CDR3 DNA reads TGTGCCAGCAGCCCGTACGGACAGAATGAGCAGTTCTTC.

This clone was seen just once. The chain uses TRBV11-3 and TRBJ2-7, with 10 bases fitting TRBD1. V was pared by 5 bases and J by 7 bases, with 8 bases of the junction left unmatched. The CDR3 covers 14 residues. Per the germline V gene, CDR1 is SGHNT and CDR2 is YENEEA. The CDR3 reads CASSRDPGQGEQYF. The DNA of the CDR3 is TGTGCCAGCAGCCGAGACCCGGGACAGGGGGAGCAGTACTTC.

This chain links TRBV7-8 with TRBJ2-1; 11 bases map to TRBD2. Germline loops: CDR1 SGHVS, CDR2 FQNEAQ. V was clipped by 3 bases and J by 4 bases; unmatched bases: 5. The CDR3 contains 16 residues. Here the CDR3 reads CASSLGGLAEYNEQFF. The CDR3 nucleotides read TGTGCCAGCAGCTTGGGGGGACTAGCGGAATACAATGAGCAGTTCTTC.

The chain uses TRBV27 and TRBJ2-7; D gene uncertain. Germline assignment: CDR1 MNHEY and CDR2 SMNVEV (reference sequence). The V end was cut by 5 bases, the J end by 4 bases, with 15 bases between. This CDR3 contains 14 residues. The CDR3 is CASSRPGPVYEQYF. DNA for the CDR3: TGTGCCAGCAGTAGACCGGGCCCCGTTTACGAGCAGTACTTC.

J is TRBJ1-3 and V is TRBV30; D unresolved. V dropped 0 bases and J dropped 0 bases, with 15 bases sitting between them. CDR3 length: 17 residues. Germline CDR1 GTSNPN, CDR2 SVGIG (reference sequence). In nucleotides, the CDR3 is TGTGCCTGGAGTGTATCGGACCGCTTCCTCTCTGGAAACACCATATATTTT. It yields the protein CAWSVSDRFLSGNTIYF.

V usage is TRBV4-1 and J usage is TRBJ2-7; D gene unclear. Germline V CDR1 and CDR2: MGHRA, YSYEKL. CDR3 length equals 15 residues. V was trimmed by 0 bases and J by 3 bases, leaving 12 bases between them. In DNA form, the CDR3 reads TGCGCCAGCAGCCAAGAGAGGATGTGGAACTACGAGCAGTACTTC. This codes for CASSQERMWNYEQYF.

The gene calls are TRBV2 and TRBJ2-2, with 9 bases matching TRBD2. The CDR3 extends over 15 amino acids. Germline assignment: CDR1 SNHLY and CDR2 FYNNEI. V lost 5 bases and J lost 1; bases outside the gene matches: 2. The CDR3 coding sequence is TGTGCCAGCAGTTTACTAGCGGGGAACACCGGGGAGCTGTTTTTT. It specifies CASSLLAGNTGELFF.

The table lists this clone with a few counts. V usage is TRBV29-1 and J usage is TRBJ2-1; 8 bases fit TRBD2. V gave up 6 bases and J gave up 4 bases; unmatched junction bases: 20. CDR3 size: 18 residues. Germline CDR1 and CDR2: SQVTM and ANQGSEA. Here the CDR3 reads CSVISSSGGPFHYNEQFF. In DNA form, the CDR3 reads TGCAGCGTAATCTCTTCCAGCGGGGGTCCTTTCCATTACAATGAGCAGTTCTTC.

The chain has TRBV6-5 and TRBJ2-1; possible D gene TRBD2, 7 bases. Per the germline V gene, CDR1 is MNHEY and CDR2 is SVGAGI. V was trimmed by 8 bases and J by 9 bases, leaving 14 bases between them. CDR3 size: 12 residues. The CDR3 nucleotides are TGTGCCAGCGGGGGCGGGAGCCCTGAGCAGTTCTTC. Protein: CASGGGSPEQFF.

The genes are TRBV6-5 and TRBJ2-7; possible D gene TRBD2, 6 bases. The germline V gene has CDR1 MNHEY and CDR2 SVGAGI. Between the trimmed V and J ends, which lost 2 bases and 4 bases, there was a span of 12 bases. The CDR3 totals 14 residues. The CDR3 bases are TGTGCCAGCAGTTACGGTGGTAGCGGTTACGAGCAGTACTTC. It yields the protein CASSYGGSGYEQYF.

V is TRBV2 and J is TRBJ1-5; tentatively, D is TRBD1 (5 bases). This CDR3 region has 14 residues. V dropped 1 base and J dropped 15 bases, with 19 bases sitting between them. CDR1 and CDR2 from the germline V gene are SNHLY and FYNNEI. The chain's CDR3 is CASSEGGPAEEPHF. CDR3 coding DNA: TGTGCCAGCAGTGAAGGGGGCCCGGCCGAGGAACCGCATTTT.

V is TRBV29-1 and J is TRBJ1-1; D possibly corresponds to TRBD1 (5 bases). Trimming left V 2 bases short and J 4 bases short, with 11 bases between. Germline V gene lookup returns CDR1 SQVTM and CDR2 ANQGSEA. The CDR3 sequence is 13 residues long. The CDR3 sequence: CSVESRDGTEAFF. The DNA of the CDR3 is TGCAGCGTTGAAAGCAGGGATGGCACTGAAGCTTTCTTT.

V is TRBV5-1 and J is TRBJ2-7; 7 bases agree with TRBD1. The CDR3 totals 17 residues. After removal of 0 bases from V and 0 bases from J, the junction contained 9 bases not matched to a gene. Looked up from germline, CDR1 is SGHRS and CDR2 is YFSETQ. Written as DNA, the CDR3 is TGCGCCAGCAGCTTGGAACCCCCAGGGGGAAGCTCCTACGAGCAGTACTTC. Translating it yields CASSLEPPGGSSYEQYF.

This rearrangement joins TRBV29-1 to TRBJ2-1, with 7 bases that match TRBD1. CDR1 SQVTM and CDR2 ANQGSEA come from the germline V gene. The length of the CDR3 is 12 residues. V shed 2 bases and J 8 bases; nucleotides not matched to a gene: 3. CDR3 loop: CSVETQGDEQFF. Written as DNA, the CDR3 is TGCAGCGTTGAAACCCAGGGGGATGAGCAGTTCTTC.